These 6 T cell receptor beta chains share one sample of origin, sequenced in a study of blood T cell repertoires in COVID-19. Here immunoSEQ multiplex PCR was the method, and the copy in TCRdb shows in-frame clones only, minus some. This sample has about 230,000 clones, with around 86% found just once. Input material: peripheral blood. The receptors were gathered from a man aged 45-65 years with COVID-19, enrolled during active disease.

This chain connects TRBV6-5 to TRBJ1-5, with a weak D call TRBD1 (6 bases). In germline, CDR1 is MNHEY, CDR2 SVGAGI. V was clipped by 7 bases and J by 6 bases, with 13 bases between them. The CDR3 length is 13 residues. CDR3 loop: CASTGRGGQPQHF. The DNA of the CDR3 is TGTGCCAGCACCGGACGAGGGGGTCAGCCCCAGCATTTT.

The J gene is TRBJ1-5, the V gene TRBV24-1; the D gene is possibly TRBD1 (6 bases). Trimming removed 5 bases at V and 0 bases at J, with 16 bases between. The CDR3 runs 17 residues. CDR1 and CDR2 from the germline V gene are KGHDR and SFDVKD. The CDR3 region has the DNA TGTGCCACCAGTGGCCCCCAGGGGTCTCATAGCAATCAGCCCCAGCATTTT. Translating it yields CATSGPQGSHSNQPQHF.

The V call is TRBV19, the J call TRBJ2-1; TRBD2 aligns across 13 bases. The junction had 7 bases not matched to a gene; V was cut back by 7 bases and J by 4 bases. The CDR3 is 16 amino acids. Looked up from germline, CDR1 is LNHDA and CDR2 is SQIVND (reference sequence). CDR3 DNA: TGTGCCAGTACCTTAAGGACTAGCGGGAGTTACAATGAGCAGTTCTTC. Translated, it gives CASTLRTSGSYNEQFF.

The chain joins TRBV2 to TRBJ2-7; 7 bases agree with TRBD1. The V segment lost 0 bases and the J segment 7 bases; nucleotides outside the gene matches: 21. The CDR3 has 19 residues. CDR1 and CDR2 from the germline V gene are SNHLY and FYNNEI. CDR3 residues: CASSEASRDSRARGTEQYF. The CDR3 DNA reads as TGTGCCAGCAGTGAAGCGTCCCGGGACAGCCGGGCTAGGGGTACGGAGCAGTACTTC.

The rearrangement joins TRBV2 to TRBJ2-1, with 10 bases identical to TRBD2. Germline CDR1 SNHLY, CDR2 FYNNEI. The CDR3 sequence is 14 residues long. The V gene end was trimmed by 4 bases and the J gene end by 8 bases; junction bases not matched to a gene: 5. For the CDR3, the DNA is TGTGCCAGCAGTGTGGCCCTAGCGGGAGATGAGCAGTTCTTC. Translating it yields CASSVALAGDEQFF.

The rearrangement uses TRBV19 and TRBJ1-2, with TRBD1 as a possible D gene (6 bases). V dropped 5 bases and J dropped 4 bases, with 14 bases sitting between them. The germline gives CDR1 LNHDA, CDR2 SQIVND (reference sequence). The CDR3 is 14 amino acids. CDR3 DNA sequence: TGTGCCAGTAGTCCCGGACAGACGTCCTATGGCTACACCTTC. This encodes CASSPGQTSYGYTF.